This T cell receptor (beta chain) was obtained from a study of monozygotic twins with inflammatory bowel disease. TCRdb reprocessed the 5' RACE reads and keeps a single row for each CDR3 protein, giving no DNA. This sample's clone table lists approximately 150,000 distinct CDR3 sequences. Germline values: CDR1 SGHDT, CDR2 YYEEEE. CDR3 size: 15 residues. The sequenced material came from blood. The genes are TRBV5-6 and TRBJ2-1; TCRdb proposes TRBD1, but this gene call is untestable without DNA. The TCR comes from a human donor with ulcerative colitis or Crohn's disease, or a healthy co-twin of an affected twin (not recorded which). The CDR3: CASSFRDINYNEQFF.